The clone carrying this TCR beta chain appeared a few times. What it binds is unknown. Before sequencing, viral peptide pools were used by the ViraFEST assay to expand antigen-specific CD4+ T cells. Upon completion of roughly ten days in culture, CD4+ T cells were isolated. The healthy vaccine recipients, who had no prior SARS-CoV-2 infection, showed negative nucleocapsid antibodies. The culture medium for 2 million or so PBMC per well included 8.5 to 10 IU/ml IL-2 and 8.5 to 10 ug/ml peptides. The CDR3 contains 14 residues. Between the trimmed V and J ends, which lost 4 bases and 2 bases, there was a span of 11 bases. Germline CDR1 and CDR2: SNHLY and FYNNEI. The sample is drawn from a study of vaccination effects on CD4 cells after COVID-19. Study-level findings and limits: Convalescent patients were scarce in the study, and it lacked early post-infection timepoints. Healthy vaccine recipients' vaccine-induced clones were almost all SARS-CoV-2 mono-reactive. The study found marked clonal contraction of infection- and vaccine-induced clones late after vaccination.

The method was immunoSEQ multiplex PCR; TCRdb's version includes in-frame clones alone and lacks a portion of them. Here the sample spans tens of thousands of clones, 65% to 85% being singletons. This clonotype was obtained from a human donor who received a COVID-19 vaccine. The sample consisted of CD4+ T cells from PBMCs cultured with HCoV-NL63 spike peptides, taken before COVID-19 vaccination. The chain recombines TRBV2 with TRBJ1-1, with D hard to call. DNA of the CDR3: TGTGCCAGCAGTGTTAGGCGGGGTAACACTGAAGCTTTCTTT. Protein sequence: CASSVRRGNTEAFF.